The present TCR beta chain was sequenced within a study of regulatory T cells. Findings of the study overall: CD3G-deficient patients' regulatory T cells showed reduced Shannon diversity versus autologous conventional CD4+ and control regulatory cells.

Notes on this clone: The antigen remains undetermined.

Patients, 2 to 39 years old, had expanded memory T-cell proportions. Primers: 52 TRBV forward and 13 TRBJ reverse. TCRdb's copy holds only in-frame clones and misses some; the assay was immunoSEQ multiplex PCR. The sample lists roughly 3,200 clones, 90% to 95% occurring once. Germline V gives CDR1 SGHNT, CDR2 YYREEE (reference sequence). V lost 4 bases, J lost 4 bases, and 18 bases lay in between. The CDR3 has 17 residues. The receptor comes from a person aged 18 to 35 with CD3G deficiency. Sample: CD4+ Tregs sorted from blood. The V call is TRBV5-4, the J call TRBJ2-6, with a tentative D call TRBD2 (7 bases). In nucleotides, the CDR3 is TGTGCCAGCAGCCGAGGTTTCGGGGGGCTCGGGGCCAACGTCCTGACTTTC. This codes for CASSRGFGGLGANVLTF.